This T cell receptor beta chain was found in a study of cytotoxic CD8 clonotypes in ibrutinib-treated CLL. Looking at the study overall: IGHV unmutated roughly 18; relapsed/refractory some ten; treatment-naive over 14.

This clone came up a few times. Generated by immunoSEQ multiplex PCR, the TCRdb table keeps only in-frame clones and is missing some. The sample carries roughly 220,000 clones, approximately 70% recorded once. The CDR3 sequence is 14 residues long. Germline values: CDR1 MNHNY, CDR2 SVGAGI (reference sequence). Trimming removed 5 bases from V and 3 bases from J; junction bases left unmatched: 6. The chain is built from TRBV6-6 and TRBJ2-5; TRBD1 aligns across 7 bases. This receptor was taken from a human donor with chronic lymphocytic leukemia. The sequencing here drew on PBMCs, taken after 12 months of ibrutinib treatment. The DNA for the CDR3 is TGTGCCAGCAGTGATCCTGACAGGGAAGAGACCCAGTACTTC. Translation gives CASSDPDREETQYF.